Presented here are 26 T cell receptor beta chains from one specimen sequenced in a study of lymphopenia after photon versus proton radiotherapy. Repertoires were generated with immunoSEQ multiplex PCR, while TCRdb's copy carries only in-frame clones and drops some. The sample lists roughly 76,000 clones; around 92% were seen once. The starting material was peripheral blood, obtained from a patient treated with photon-based radiotherapy. The receptors here all came from a woman in her thirties or forties with cholangiocarcinoma.

CDR3 DNA sequence: TGTGCCAGCAGCTTGGGACAGGGGACAACTAATGAAAAACTGTTTTTT. Protein sequence: CASSLGQGTTNEKLFF. The chain carries TRBV5-8 and TRBJ1-4; TRBD1 matches at 8 bases. The V gene's germline CDR1 is SGHTS and CDR2 YDEGEE. The length of the CDR3 is 16 residues. V was pared by 0 bases and J by 0 bases, with 1 base of the junction left unmatched.

V is TRBV19 and J is TRBJ1-2, with D possibly matching TRBD1 (5 bases). This CDR3 has 14 residues. CDR1 LNHDA and CDR2 SQIVND come from the germline V gene (reference sequence). V was pared by 3 bases and J by 5 bases, with 13 bases between. The DNA for the CDR3 is TGTGCCAGTAGTATGGAGGGGAGGGCTTATGGCTACACCTTC. It translates to CASSMEGRAYGYTF.

In this sample, this clone turned up once. The chain recombines TRBV21-1 with TRBJ1-1; the D call TRBD1 from the table was never checked on the DNA. TRBV21-1 is shown as a pseudogene. The CDR3 spans 18 residues. CDR3 amino acids: CASSLRTGGLTLHTEAFF. The DNA of the CDR3 is TGTGCCAGCAGCTTACGAACAGGGGGCCTTACCTTGCACACTGAAGCTTTCTTT.

The chain has TRBV9 and TRBJ1-4, with no clear D. The germline V gene encodes CDR1 SGDLS and CDR2 YYNGEE. This CDR3 has 16 amino acids. V was cut by 4 bases and J by 3 bases, with 16 bases left in between. CDR3 loop: CASSPGSYGANEKLFF. CDR3 sequence (DNA): TGTGCCAGCAGCCCGGGGAGCTATGGGGCTAATGAAAAACTGTTTTTT. The full variable domain, in which reference TRBV9 and TRBJ1-4 provide the parts outside the CDR3, is DSGVTQTPKHLITATGQRVTLRCSPRSGDLSVYWYQQSLDQGLQFLIQYYNGEERAKGNILERFSAQQFPDLHSELNLSSLELGDSALYFCASSPGSYGANEKLFFGSGTQLSVL.

V gene TRBV4-1 combines with J gene TRBJ1-2, with D possibly being TRBD1 (5 bases). This CDR3 has 16 residues. Trimming stripped 5 bases from V and 8 bases from J, with 24 bases between. CDR1 MGHRA and CDR2 YSYEKL come from the germline V gene. The DNA for the CDR3 is TGCGCCAGCAGCACACGGGATGGGGACTACCGGACGGGCTACACCTTC. Translated: CASSTRDGDYRTGYTF.

The CDR3: CASSYLQGQGNYGYTF. The CDR3 coding sequence is TGTGCCAGCAGTTATCTACAGGGACAGGGGAACTATGGCTACACCTTC. J is TRBJ1-2 and V is TRBV6-5, with 10 bases identical to TRBD1. V lost 3 bases, J lost 2 bases, and 6 bases stayed unmatched. The germline V gene encodes CDR1 MNHEY and CDR2 SVGAGI. The CDR3 is 16 amino acids.

The chain combines TRBV29-1 with TRBJ2-1, with TRBD2 identical over 9 bases. Germline CDR1 and CDR2: SQVTM and ANQGSEA. This CDR3 has 14 amino acids. Trimming at V came to 6 bases and at J to 2 bases, leaving 5 bases not matched to a gene. CDR3 residues: CSVLAGETYNEQFF. CDR3 coding DNA: TGCAGCGTGTTAGCGGGGGAGACCTACAATGAGCAGTTCTTC.

The chain employs TRBV28 and TRBJ2-7; D is possibly TRBD2 (6 bases). V lost 9 bases to trimming and J lost 4 bases, with 13 bases between them. The V gene's germline CDR1 is MDHEN and CDR2 SYDVKM. This CDR3 is 12 amino acids long. CDR3 amino acids: CASRGLTYEQYF. The CDR3 DNA sequence: TGTGCCAGTAGGGGACTGACTTACGAGCAGTACTTC.

This chain connects TRBV7-2 to TRBJ2-7; no clear D gene. The CDR3 extends over 12 amino acids. Trimming stripped 5 bases from V and 6 bases from J, with 11 bases between. Germline CDR1 SGHTA, CDR2 FQGNSA. CDR3 region: CASSLRPGEQYF. The CDR3 DNA reads as TGTGCCAGCAGCCTCCGACCCGGCGAGCAGTACTTC.

The chain links TRBV7-9 to TRBJ2-3, with D perhaps TRBD2 (5 bases). V gave up 6 bases and J gave up 2 bases, with 9 bases separating them. Germline lookup yields CDR1 SEHNR and CDR2 FQNEAQ (reference sequence). The CDR3 is 13 amino acids. CDR3 sequence reads: CASSGLPTDTQYF. The CDR3 coding sequence is TGTGCCAGCAGTGGACTTCCCACAGATACGCAGTATTTT.

The chain has TRBV5-5 and TRBJ1-5; D gene unclear. The CDR3 is 13 amino acids. CDR1 and CDR2 from the germline V gene are SGHKS and YYEKEE (reference sequence). V was clipped by 4 bases and J by 7 bases, with 12 bases between them. The CDR3 sequence: CASSILVLQPQHF. CDR3 DNA: TGTGCCAGCAGCATCCTGGTCCTCCAGCCCCAGCATTTT.

The chain couples TRBV18 to TRBJ1-2; D gene unclear. The CDR3 contains 15 residues. The V gene lost 1 base and the J gene lost 4 bases, with 13 bases spanning the gap. Looked up from germline, CDR1 is KGHSH and CDR2 is LQKENI. The CDR3 region is CASSPRLEGGYGYTF. CDR3 bases: TGTGCCAGCTCACCACGGTTGGAGGGCGGCTATGGCTACACCTTC.

The sample holds one count of this clone. The chain joins TRBV5-1 to TRBJ1-1; a weak D match, TRBD1 (5 bases). Trimming stripped 0 bases from V and 5 bases from J, with 8 bases between. CDR1 SGHRS and CDR2 YFSETQ come from the germline V gene. The CDR3 consists of 13 residues. CDR3 sequence reads: CASSLVGETEAFF. Written as DNA, the CDR3 is TGCGCCAGCAGCTTGGTAGGGGAGACTGAAGCTTTCTTT.

This clone was counted a few times. The chain is built from TRBV30 and TRBJ1-2; 7 bases map to TRBD1. CDR1 is GTSNPN, CDR2 SVGIG, per germline (reference sequence). CDR3 size: 16 residues. The V and J ends lost 1 base and 4 bases, in that order; junction bases with no gene match: 12. The CDR3 bases are TGTGCCTGGAGTGGGACAGGTAATCGGTTCGGCTATGGCTACACCTTC. Its protein is CAWSGTGNRFGYGYTF.

V is TRBV18 and J is TRBJ1-5, with 7 nucleotides matching TRBD1. This CDR3 has 15 amino acids. Trimming removed 3 bases from V and 2 bases from J; junction bases left unmatched: 4. Germline V gene data show CDR1 as KGHSH and CDR2 as LQKENI. Here the CDR3 reads CASSPKGTGNQPQHF. The CDR3 DNA follows: TGTGCCAGCTCACCTAAAGGGACAGGCAATCAGCCCCAGCATTTT.

The chain recombines TRBV11-3 with TRBJ2-1; the D is unclear. Germline lookup yields CDR1 SGHNT and CDR2 YENEEA. V was trimmed by 1 base and J by 4 bases, leaving 8 bases between them. This CDR3 spans 14 amino acids. This CDR3 reads CASSLAGPYNEQFF. CDR3 in DNA: TGTGCCAGCAGCTTAGCGGGCCCTTACAATGAGCAGTTCTTC. Variable domain in full (rest from reference TRBV11-3 and TRBJ2-1): EAGVVQSPRYKIIEKKQPVAFWCNPISGHNTLYWYLQNLGQGPELLIRYENEEAVDDSQLPKDRFSAERLKGVDSTLKIQPAELGDSAVYLCASSLAGPYNEQFFGPGTRLTVL.

The CDR3 loop reads CASSLVGTSGRRSYNEQFF. The CDR3 region has the DNA TGTGCCAGCAGCTTAGTTGGGACTAGCGGGAGACGCTCCTACAATGAGCAGTTCTTC. V and J are TRBV7-2 and TRBJ2-1; 14 nucleotides align to TRBD2. This CDR3 has 19 residues. Germline-derived CDR1 and CDR2 are SGHTA and FQGNSA. V shed 1 base, J shed 0 bases, and the junction held 5 bases outside the gene matches.

The chain carries TRBV27 and TRBJ1-5; the D gene is possibly TRBD1 (5 bases). Trimming removed 5 bases from V and 2 bases from J, with 10 bases in between. The CDR3 is made up of 14 amino acids. The germline CDR1 and CDR2 sequences are MNHEY and SMNVEV (reference sequence). This CDR3 is CASSHQGGNQPQHF. The DNA for the CDR3 is TGTGCCAGCAGTCACCAGGGAGGCAATCAGCCCCAGCATTTT.

The chain uses TRBV30 and TRBJ1-5; tentative D call: TRBD1 (6 bases). The CDR3 covers 13 residues. V lost 4 bases to trimming and J lost 2 bases, with 9 bases between them. The V gene's germline CDR1 is GTSNPN and CDR2 SVGIG (reference sequence). CDR3 sequence: CAWNRDGNQPQHF. CDR3 bases: TGTGCCTGGAACAGGGATGGCAATCAGCCCCAGCATTTT.

This chain uses TRBV28 with TRBJ1-1, with unresolved D. This CDR3 is built from 14 residues. Trimming removed 3 bases from V and 0 bases from J, with 8 bases in between. Germline V CDR1 and CDR2: MDHEN, SYDVKM. The CDR3 bases are TGTGCCAGCAGTTTGTCCTTCATGAACACTGAAGCTTTCTTT. It translates to CASSLSFMNTEAFF.

V is TRBV27 and J is TRBJ2-1, with 7 bases that match TRBD1. In germline, CDR1 is MNHEY, CDR2 SMNVEV (reference sequence). V shed 6 bases, J shed 6 bases, and the junction held 8 bases outside the gene matches. This CDR3 is built from 14 residues. CDR3 region: CASRILGQANEQFF. The CDR3 coding sequence is TGTGCCAGCAGGATCCTAGGACAGGCCAATGAGCAGTTCTTC.

The rearrangement joins TRBV30 to TRBJ1-5; TRBD1 might be the D (5 bases). This CDR3 contains 15 residues. The V end lost 1 base, the J end lost 0 bases, and 10 bases lay between the germline ends. Germline V gene sequence: CDR1 GTSNPN, CDR2 SVGIG (reference sequence). The CDR3 sequence is CAWSAGAYSNQPQHF. Here the CDR3 DNA reads TGTGCCTGGAGTGCCGGGGCCTATAGCAATCAGCCCCAGCATTTT.

This rearrangement joins TRBV9 to TRBJ2-5; 7 bases are a match to TRBD2. In germline, CDR1 is SGDLS, CDR2 YYNGEE. The CDR3 has 15 residues. V lost 1 base to trimming and J lost 4 bases; unmatched junction nucleotides: 7. CDR3 in amino acids: CASSVSGVAGETQYF. The CDR3 coding sequence is TGTGCCAGCAGCGTATCGGGCGTAGCGGGAGAGACCCAGTACTTC.

This clone has a single count. V gene TRBV28 combines with J gene TRBJ1-2, with D maybe TRBD1 (5 bases). Germline CDR1 is MDHEN and CDR2 is SYDVKM. This CDR3 comprises 17 residues. V lost 5 bases, J lost 0 bases, and 19 bases lay in between. CDR3 sequence reads: CASSGASGGKTNYGYTF. The CDR3 DNA is TGTGCCAGCAGTGGGGCATCGGGGGGGAAAACTAACTATGGCTACACCTTC.

The genes are TRBV28 and TRBJ1-4; no reliable D call. V lost 2 bases, J lost 7 bases, and 17 bases lay in between. Germline-derived CDR1 and CDR2 are MDHEN and SYDVKM. The CDR3 length is 16 residues. The DNA for the CDR3 is TGTGCCAGCAGTTTAACCGGGAGGAGGGAAAGTGAAAAACTGTTTTTT. It codes for CASSLTGRRESEKLFF.

This sequence joins TRBV5-4 and TRBJ2-2; D remains unclear. V lost 0 bases to trimming and J lost 7 bases, with 16 bases between them. CDR3 length: 16 amino acids. Germline values: CDR1 SGHNT, CDR2 YYREEE (reference sequence). As DNA, the CDR3 is TGTGCCAGCAGCTTGGCCAAAATTGGCTCTATCGGGGAGCTGTTTTTT. It specifies CASSLAKIGSIGELFF.